This T cell receptor beta chain was observed in a study of blood T cell repertoires in COVID-19. Trimming removed 3 bases from V and 6 bases from J; junction bases left unmatched: 7. The germline gives CDR1 SNHLY, CDR2 FYNNEI. CDR3 length: 17 residues. Per the original data handling: Researchers report that nucleated cell counts were estimated from reference gene primer amplification. The protocol was immunoSEQ multiplex PCR, while the TCRdb copy is restricted to in-frame clones and leaves out a portion. V and J calls and clone size are as listed in that table; D and trimming were resolved from the DNA. The sample has approximately 69,000 clones, about four fifths seen once.

The V gene is TRBV2, the J gene TRBJ2-1, with TRBD2 matching over 14 bases. The sequence was obtained from a woman of 80 years or more with acute or convalescent COVID-19. Sample: peripheral blood. CDR3 nucleotides: TGTGCCAGCAGTGATTTGGGACTAGCGGGAGAGGGCAATGAGCAGTTCTTC. Residues: CASSDLGLAGEGNEQFF.